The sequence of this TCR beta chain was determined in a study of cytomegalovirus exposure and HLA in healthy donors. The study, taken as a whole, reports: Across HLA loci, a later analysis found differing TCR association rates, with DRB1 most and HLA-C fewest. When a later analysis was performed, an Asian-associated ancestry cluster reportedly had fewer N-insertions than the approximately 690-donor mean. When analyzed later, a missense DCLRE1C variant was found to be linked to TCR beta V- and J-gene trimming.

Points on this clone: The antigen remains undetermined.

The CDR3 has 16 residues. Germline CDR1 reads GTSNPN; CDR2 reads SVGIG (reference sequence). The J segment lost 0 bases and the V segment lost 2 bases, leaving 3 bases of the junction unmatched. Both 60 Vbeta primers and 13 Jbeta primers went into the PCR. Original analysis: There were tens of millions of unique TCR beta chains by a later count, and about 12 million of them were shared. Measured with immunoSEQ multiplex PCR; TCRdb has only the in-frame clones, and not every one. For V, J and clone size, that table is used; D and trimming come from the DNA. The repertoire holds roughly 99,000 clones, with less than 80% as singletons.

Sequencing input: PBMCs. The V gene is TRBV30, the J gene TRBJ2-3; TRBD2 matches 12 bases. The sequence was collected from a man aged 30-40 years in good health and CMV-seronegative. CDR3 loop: CAWSPGTSGSTDTQYF. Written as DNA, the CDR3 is TGTGCCTGGAGTCCCGGGACTAGCGGGAGCACAGATACGCAGTATTTT.